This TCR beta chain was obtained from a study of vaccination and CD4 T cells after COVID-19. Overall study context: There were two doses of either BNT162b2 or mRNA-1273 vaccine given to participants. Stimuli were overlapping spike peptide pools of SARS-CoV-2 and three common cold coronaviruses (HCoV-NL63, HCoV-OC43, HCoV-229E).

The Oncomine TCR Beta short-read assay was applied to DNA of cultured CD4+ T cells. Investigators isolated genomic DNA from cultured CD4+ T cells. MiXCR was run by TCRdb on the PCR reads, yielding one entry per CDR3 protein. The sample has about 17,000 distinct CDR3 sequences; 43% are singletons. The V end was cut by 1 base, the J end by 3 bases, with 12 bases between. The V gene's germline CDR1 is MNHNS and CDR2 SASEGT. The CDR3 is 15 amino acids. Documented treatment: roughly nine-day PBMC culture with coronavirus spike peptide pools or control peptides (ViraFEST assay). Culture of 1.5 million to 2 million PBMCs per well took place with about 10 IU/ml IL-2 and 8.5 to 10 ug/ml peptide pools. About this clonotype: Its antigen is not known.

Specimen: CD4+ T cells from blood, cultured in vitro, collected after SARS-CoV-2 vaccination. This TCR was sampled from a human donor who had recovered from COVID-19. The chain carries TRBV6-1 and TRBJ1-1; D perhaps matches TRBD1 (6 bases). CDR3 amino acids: CASSEVRQGHTEAFF. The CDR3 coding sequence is TGTGCCAGCAGTGAAGTTCGGCAGGGGCACACTGAAGCTTTCTTT.